This T cell receptor beta chain stems from a study of T cell changes during pregnancy in multiple sclerosis. Repertoires were generated with immunoSEQ multiplex PCR, while TCRdb's copy carries only in-frame clones and drops some. This sample has fewer than 85,000 clones, with approximately 94% found just once. Germline V gene sequence: CDR1 MNHNS, CDR2 SASEGT. V gave up 7 bases and J gave up 8 bases, with 21 bases separating them. CDR3 length equals 15 residues. Sequenced here: peripheral blood, sampled in the third trimester of pregnancy. The chain recombines TRBV6-1 with TRBJ2-1; D ambiguous. This TCR came from a female donor with multiple sclerosis, enrolled in a pregnancy study. The DNA of the CDR3 is TGTGCCAGCAACCACCCTGACTTGTTGGTCTATGAGCAGTTCTTC. Protein product: CASNHPDLLVYEQFF.